What follows is one TCR beta chain and its context. This clone is a singleton in its sample. What antigen it recognizes has not been identified. Within one base of it there is no much larger clone, and no base qualities were kept. These data come from a study of OX40 agonist ivuxolimab in advanced cancers. For context, the study as a whole: Ivuxolimab was an agonistic, fully human IgG2 monoclonal antibody directed against OX40 (CD134), a costimulatory receptor. Intravenous ivuxolimab was administered to patients every 2 weeks at six dose levels: 0.01, 0.1, 0.3, 1.5, 3 and 10 mg/kg. Of the approximately 54 dose-escalation patients, hepatocellular carcinoma was present in approximately 20, melanoma in approximately 15, renal cell carcinoma in 9 and head and neck cancer in 9. In the dose-escalation cohort, roughly 82% of patients were male, and the mean age was around 65 years with a range of roughly 20 to 85. Patients were allowed to have had prior anti-PD-1, anti-PD-L1 or anti-CTLA-4 therapy, and about 40% of the dose-escalation patients had been treated with checkpoint inhibitors. Partial responses occurred in three dose-escalation patients, of whom one had hepatocellular carcinoma and two had cutaneous melanoma. Peripheral TCRbeta sequencing aimed to test whether ivuxolimab altered TCR sequence diversity and caused clonal T-cell expansion. The paper reports the monotherapy dose-escalation portion (N of about 52 patients) of the phase I ivuxolimab trial. General conclusions and limits of the study: At doses of 0.1 to 3.0 mg/kg, clonal expansion of both CD4+ and CD8+ T cells in blood was seen between baseline and week 6. The antigen specificity of the clonally expanded peripheral T cells was not determined. After ivuxolimab, expanded clones were on average more numerous among CD8+ T cells than among CD4+ T cells. Low levels of normalized T-cell clonal expansion were also seen in some patients who did not respond. In the 0.1-3.0 mg/kg groups, partial responders were among the patients with the lowest normalized peripheral clonal expansion, particularly in CD8+ T cells.

Sequences MNHNS (CDR1) and SASEGT (CDR2) are obtained from the germline V gene. V and J are truncated by 3 bases and 1 base respectively, leaving an intervening sequence of 5 bases. The cysteine opens and the phenylalanine closes a CDR3 of 13 amino acids. The read is trimmed to its CDR3 DNA, 39 bases read in frame from base 1. Patients with autoimmune disease history or receiving systemic immunosuppression were excluded from the trial. Peripheral blood for TCR sequencing was drawn from every dose cohort at baseline, at cycle 4 day 1 and at cycle 7 day 1. Samples came from an open-label, multicenter, first-in-human phase I dose-escalation trial of ivuxolimab. Adults with locally advanced or metastatic head and neck squamous cell, hepatocellular, melanoma or renal cell carcinoma were enrolled in the trial. Before TCR sequencing, CD4+ T cells and CD8+ T cells from peripheral blood were sorted into separate populations.

Genomic DNA was isolated from the sorted cells so that the TCRbeta CDR3 region could be sequenced. The immunoSEQ Assay was used for sequencing of TCRbeta CDR3 regions. The immuneACCESS repertoire file appears here via TCRdb, limited to in-frame rearrangements. These files lack a portion of the clones; in checked studies, under half of the deficit traces to unresolved V genes, and the cause of the others is not known. Recorded for this sample are more than 50,000 clones; over 80% of them occurred a single time. The ten largest clones take up 3% to 4.5% of the sample. Rearrangement joined TRBV6-1 to TRBJ2-3; no confident D gene assignment can be made. The receptor's source is an adult with an advanced solid tumor such as melanoma, head and neck, liver or kidney cancer. The material was CD4+ or CD8+ T cells sorted from blood, obtained in a trial of the OX40 agonist ivuxolimab. The DNA is TGTGCCAGCAGTGACCCGGGCACAGATACGCAGTATTTT. This translates into CASSDPGTDTQYF.